This entry lists 22 T cell receptor beta chains sequenced from one sample in a study of blood T cell repertoires in COVID-19. Profiled with immunoSEQ multiplex PCR; TCRdb holds only in-frame clones, not every one. The data contain hundreds of thousands of clones, 89% of them singletons. The sample consisted of peripheral blood. Every receptor here comes from a woman in her 30s with COVID-19, enrolled during active disease.

The V call is TRBV21-1, the J call TRBJ1-2; the table calls TRBD1, which could not be checked here. TRBV21-1 is listed as a pseudogene. The CDR3 totals 21 residues. CDR3 amino acids: CASSNFGSARLGGSSNYGYTF. In DNA, the CDR3 is TGTGCCAGCAGCAATTTTGGATCGGCGCGATTAGGGGGCTCCTCTAACTATGGCTACACCTTC.

The chain couples TRBV5-5 to TRBJ1-5, with D possibly matching TRBD1 (6 bases). CDR1 and CDR2 (germline): SGHKS, YYEKEE (reference sequence). V was clipped by 4 bases and J by 7 bases, with 18 bases between them. The CDR3 extends over 15 amino acids. The CDR3 DNA reads as TGTGCCAGCAGCCAAATGACAGGCAACTCCCAGCCCCAGCATTTT. This codes for CASSQMTGNSQPQHF.

The chain carries TRBV3-1 (or the pseudogene TRBV3-2) and TRBJ1-2; D is ambiguous. The CDR3 contains 16 residues. Germline V gene data show CDR1 as LGHDT and CDR2 as YNNKEL (reference sequence). The germline V and J ends were trimmed by 0 bases and 5 bases, with 16 bases remaining between them. For the CDR3, the DNA is TGTGCCAGCAGCCAAGATCGGTCTGATGCTCCGTATGGCTACACCTTC. Amino acids: CASSQDRSDAPYGYTF.

The genes are TRBV2 and TRBJ2-7; TRBD2 might be the D (6 bases). CDR1 SNHLY and CDR2 FYNNEI come from the germline V gene. Trimming stripped 6 bases from V and 0 bases from J, with 15 bases between. This CDR3 has 15 amino acids. CDR3 protein: CASSVIDGSSYEQYF. The CDR3 region has the DNA TGTGCCAGCAGCGTAATTGACGGGAGCTCCTACGAGCAGTACTTC.

This rearrangement joins TRBV9 to TRBJ2-1; 9 bases line up with TRBD2. Germline CDR1 reads SGDLS; CDR2 reads YYNGEE. The junction had 13 bases not matched to a gene; V was cut back by 3 bases and J by 0 bases. This CDR3 has 19 amino acids. This CDR3 is CASSGKGLAGQSSYNEQFF. CDR3 bases: TGTGCCAGCAGCGGGAAGGGGCTAGCGGGGCAGAGCTCCTACAATGAGCAGTTCTTC.

The chain recombines TRBV9 with TRBJ1-4; D not resolved. This CDR3 region has 15 residues. Deletions cut 3 bases from V and 0 bases from J, with 9 bases between. Germline CDR1 is SGDLS and CDR2 is YYNGEE. The CDR3 DNA sequence: TGTGCCAGCAGCGAGGGAGCTGCAACTAATGAAAAACTGTTTTTT. It translates to CASSEGAATNEKLFF.

The chain is built from TRBV27 and TRBJ2-3, with D perhaps TRBD2 (5 bases). The CDR3 loop spans 13 amino acids. V was cut by 5 bases and J by 7 bases, with 13 bases left in between. Germline V lookup: CDR1 MNHEY, CDR2 SMNVEV (reference sequence). The CDR3 here is CASSTTTHNTQYF. The DNA for the CDR3 is TGTGCCAGCAGTACGACTACACACAATACGCAGTATTTT.

This clone was counted only a few times. J is TRBJ1-1 and V is TRBV5-8, with D perhaps TRBD1 (6 bases). The V end was cut by 4 bases, the J end by 4 bases, with 11 bases between. Germline-derived CDR1 and CDR2 are SGHTS and YDEGEE. The CDR3 consists of 13 residues. The CDR3 loop reads CASSQGRGTEAFF. In nucleotides, the CDR3 is TGTGCCAGCAGCCAGGGCAGGGGCACTGAAGCTTTCTTT.

The rearrangement uses TRBV6-1 and TRBJ2-3; 11 bases map to TRBD2. The ends lost 3 bases at V and 3 bases at J; junction bases unmatched: 5. From germline, CDR1 is MNHNS and CDR2 SASEGT. This CDR3 is built from 16 residues. CDR3 sequence (DNA): TGTGCCAGCAGTGATGGGCCTAGCGGGAGGACAGATACGCAGTATTTT. Translated: CASSDGPSGRTDTQYF.

The chain carries TRBV4-3 and TRBJ2-1, with a tentative D call TRBD1 (5 bases). This CDR3 is 14 amino acids long. V lost 1 base to trimming and J lost 6 bases, with 10 bases between them. Looked up from germline, CDR1 is LGHNA and CDR2 is YSLEER. This CDR3 is CASSQGPGFNEQFF. The CDR3 DNA is TGCGCCAGCAGCCAAGGACCAGGGTTCAATGAGCAGTTCTTC.

The genes are TRBV11-2 and TRBJ2-1, with TRBD1 matching over 7 bases. The germline CDR1 and CDR2 sequences are SGHAT and FQNNGV. CDR3 length: 16 amino acids. V lost 1 base and J lost 3; bases outside the gene matches: 6. The CDR3 is CASSLGTGAIYNEQFF. Written as DNA, the CDR3 is TGTGCCAGCAGCTTAGGCACAGGGGCCATCTACAATGAGCAGTTCTTC.

This chain joins TRBV15 and TRBJ1-2; TRBD1 matches 9 bases. V lost 3 bases and J lost 6; bases outside the gene matches: 8. The CDR3 length is 15 residues. Per germline, CDR1 LNHNV and CDR2 YYDKDF (reference sequence). CDR3 coding DNA: TGTGCCACCAGCAGGATACCACAGGGGGCGGATGGCTACACCTTC. This encodes CATSRIPQGADGYTF.

There are a few counts of this clone. The chain employs TRBV6-5 and TRBJ2-7, with D unclear. V lost 7 bases to trimming and J lost 0 bases, with 10 bases between them. The CDR3 totals 13 residues. The germline V gene has CDR1 MNHEY and CDR2 SVGAGI. The CDR3 here is CASTYSSSYEQYV. The CDR3 DNA is TGTGCCAGCACCTACAGTAGCTCCTACGAGCAGTACGTC.

The chain combines TRBV29-1 with TRBJ1-5; D is ambiguous. Germline CDR1 is SQVTM and CDR2 is ANQGSEA. There are 14 residues in the CDR3. V dropped 5 bases and J dropped 0 bases, with 11 bases sitting between them. The DNA of the CDR3 is TGCAGCGTTCAGAGCGGTAGTAGCAATCAGCCCCAGCATTTT. Residues: CSVQSGSSNQPQHF.

The J gene is TRBJ1-2, the V gene TRBV18; 8 nucleotides align to TRBD1. Germline CDR1 is KGHSH and CDR2 is LQKENI. The V and J ends lost 3 bases and 4 bases, in that order; junction bases with no gene match: 13. The CDR3 is 17 amino acids. CDR3 loop: CASSPQEGQVEPYGYTF. The CDR3 nucleotides read TGTGCCAGCTCACCTCAGGAGGGACAGGTGGAGCCCTATGGCTACACCTTC.

V gene TRBV5-6 combines with J gene TRBJ2-7; the D is unclear. V was trimmed by 1 base and J by 0 bases, leaving 8 bases between them. This CDR3 contains 14 residues. CDR1 is SGHDT, CDR2 YYEEEE, per germline. The CDR3 bases are TGTGCCAGCAGCTTGTATGGCCTCTCCTACGAGCAGTACTTC. Translated: CASSLYGLSYEQYF. The variable domain in full, with the rest retrieved from reference TRBV5-6 and TRBJ2-7, is DAGVTQSPTHLIKTRGQQVTLRCSPKSGHDTVSWYQQALGQGPQFIFQYYEEEERQRGNFPDRFSGHQFPNYSSELNVNALLLGDSALYLCASSLYGLSYEQYFGPGTRLTVT.

Only one count was recorded for this clone. CDR3 sequence: CASSLRQDQETQYF. CDR3 in DNA: TGTGCCAGCAGCTTACGACAGGACCAAGAGACCCAGTACTTC. The chain recombines TRBV7-2 with TRBJ2-5; maybe TRBD1 (6 bases). Germline-derived CDR1 and CDR2 are SGHTA and FQGNSA. The CDR3 is made up of 14 amino acids. V was cut by 2 bases and J by 0 bases, with 7 bases left in between.

V gene TRBV6-2 or TRBV6-3 combines with J gene TRBJ1-1, with D perhaps TRBD1 (5 bases). The length of the CDR3 is 13 residues. Trimming removed 2 bases at V and 5 bases at J, with 9 bases between. Germline V gene lookup returns CDR1 MNHEY and CDR2 SVGEGT. CDR3 nucleotide sequence: TGTGCCAGCAGTTACCGGGAGGGGACTGAAGCTTTCTTT. Amino acids: CASSYREGTEAFF.

The V and J genes are TRBV6-1 and TRBJ1-5; possibly TRBD1 for D (5 bases). CDR1 is MNHNS, CDR2 SASEGT, per germline. Trimming took off 1 base at V and 9 bases at J, with 16 bases between the two ends. CDR3 size: 15 residues. The CDR3 sequence: CASSEGRQLRGPQHF. The CDR3 region has the DNA TGTGCCAGCAGTGAAGGACGACAGTTGCGAGGGCCCCAGCATTTT.

V usage is TRBV6-5 and J usage is TRBJ2-5; possible D gene TRBD2, 6 bases. Trimming pared 0 bases from V and 4 bases from J, leaving 9 bases between. Germline V gene lookup returns CDR1 MNHEY and CDR2 SVGAGI. The CDR3 sequence is 14 residues long. The CDR3 nucleotides read TGTGCCAGCAGTTACTCAGGACTATTAGAGACCCAGTACTTC. As protein: CASSYSGLLETQYF.

The V gene is TRBV4-2, the J gene TRBJ2-1; 9 positions match TRBD2. The germline V gene encodes CDR1 LGHNA and CDR2 YNFKEQ. V lost 8 bases to trimming and J lost 3 bases; unmatched junction nucleotides: 2. There are 13 residues in the CDR3. CDR3 sequence reads: CASAGGLYNEQFF. CDR3 bases: TGTGCCAGCGCGGGGGGGCTCTACAATGAGCAGTTCTTC.

The chain recombines TRBV9 with TRBJ2-3; 13 nucleotides align to TRBD2. V lost 4 bases, J lost 8 bases, and 16 bases stayed unmatched. Germline V gives CDR1 SGDLS, CDR2 YYNGEE. The CDR3 is 18 residues long. CDR3 residues: CASSSREGGLAGLSTQYF. In DNA, the CDR3 is TGTGCCAGCAGCTCCCGAGAGGGGGGACTAGCGGGGTTAAGTACGCAGTATTTT. The full variable domain, completed using reference TRBV9 and TRBJ2-3, is DSGVTQTPKHLITATGQRVTLRCSPRSGDLSVYWYQQSLDQGLQFLIQYYNGEERAKGNILERFSAQQFPDLHSELNLSSLELGDSALYFCASSSREGGLAGLSTQYFGPGTRLTVL.